The next 9 T cell receptor beta chains were all read from a single sample in a study of blood T cell repertoires in COVID-19. Produced via immunoSEQ multiplex PCR; TCRdb's table is partial and in-frame only. The table includes about 150,000 clones, around four fifths detected once. The sequencing sample was made of peripheral blood. The receptors originated from a woman of 80 years or more with COVID-19, enrolled during active disease.

The chain recombines TRBV27 with TRBJ2-1, with D tentatively TRBD1 (5 bases). Germline V lookup: CDR1 MNHEY, CDR2 SMNVEV (reference sequence). V lost 2 bases to trimming and J lost 9 bases, with 11 bases between them. This CDR3 spans 13 amino acids. The CDR3 reads CASSLAGSVEQFF. As DNA, the CDR3 is TGTGCCAGCAGTTTAGCAGGGTCAGTTGAGCAGTTCTTC.

The chain recombines TRBV9 with TRBJ2-3; 9 bases are shared with TRBD2. The CDR3 has 16 amino acids. The germline V gene encodes CDR1 SGDLS and CDR2 YYNGEE. V shed 0 bases and J 1 base; nucleotides not matched to a gene: 3. The CDR3 region has the DNA TGTGCCAGCAGCGTAGGGGCTAGCGGGGGCACAGATACGCAGTATTTT. Amino acid sequence: CASSVGASGGTDTQYF.

This chain joins TRBV19 and TRBJ2-1, with 15 bases lining up with TRBD2. The V segment lost 4 bases and the J segment 5 bases; nucleotides outside the gene matches: 6. From germline, CDR1 is LNHDA and CDR2 SQIVND (reference sequence). The CDR3 runs to 17 residues. The CDR3 nucleotides are TGTGCCAGTAGTACCAGGACTAGCGGGAGGGTTGACAATGAGCAGTTCTTC. Translation: CASSTRTSGRVDNEQFF.

V usage is TRBV2 and J usage is TRBJ2-1, with D unresolved. V lost 4 bases to trimming and J lost 0 bases, with 10 bases between them. CDR3 length: 15 residues. The germline V gene encodes CDR1 SNHLY and CDR2 FYNNEI. CDR3 DNA: TGTGCCAGCAGTGCTGAATCCAGCTCCTACAATGAGCAGTTCTTC. It encodes CASSAESSSYNEQFF.

At least ten counts were recorded for this clone. The chain employs TRBV18 and TRBJ2-3; 12 positions match TRBD2. Trimming took 2 bases from V and 3 from J; bases not matched to a gene: 0. Germline V lookup: CDR1 KGHSH, CDR2 LQKENI. The CDR3 consists of 15 residues. The CDR3 here is CASSPGLAGTDTQYF. The CDR3 DNA reads TGTGCCAGCTCACCAGGACTAGCGGGGACAGATACGCAGTATTTT.

This chain connects TRBV20-1 to TRBJ2-5; D uncertain. CDR3 size: 11 residues. CDR1 is DFQATT, CDR2 SNEGSKA, per germline (reference sequence). V shed 2 bases and J shed 5 bases, with 6 bases lying between them. The CDR3 here is CSARQAETQYF. The CDR3 nucleotides read TGCAGTGCTAGACAGGCTGAGACCCAGTACTTC.

This clone was detected only once. This same CDR3 is encoded by further DNA sequences in the sample. The rearrangement joins TRBV2 to TRBJ2-5; TRBD1 aligns across 10 bases. J gave up 5 bases and V 6 bases, and 0 bases lay outside the gene matches. The CDR3 runs to 12 residues. Germline CDR1 is SNHLY and CDR2 is FYNNEI. CDR3 coding DNA: TGTGCCAGCAGGGACAGGGGGGAGACCCAGTACTTC. Amino acid sequence: CASRDRGETQYF.

This clone was seen at least ten times. CDR3 sequence (DNA): TGCGCCAGCAGCCAAGTTCCCATTCGGGGGGCCTATAATTCACCCCTCCACTTT. Translating it yields CASSQVPIRGAYNSPLHF. The V gene is TRBV4-1, the J gene TRBJ1-6; tentatively, D is TRBD1 (5 bases). CDR3 length: 18 amino acids. Between the trimmed V and J ends, which lost 1 base and 2 bases, there was a span of 15 bases. Germline lookup yields CDR1 MGHRA and CDR2 YSYEKL.

The chain recombines TRBV11-3 with TRBJ2-7, with TRBD1 matching 7 bases. The V and J ends lost 4 bases and 8 bases, in that order; junction bases with no gene match: 5. This CDR3 is 12 amino acids long. The germline gives CDR1 SGHNT, CDR2 YENEEA. The CDR3 bases are TGTGCCAGCAGCTCTAGACAGGGCCAGCAGTACTTC. Amino acids: CASSSRQGQQYF. The complete variable domain, with remaining parts taken from reference TRBV11-3 and TRBJ2-7, reads EAGVVQSPRYKIIEKKQPVAFWCNPISGHNTLYWYLQNLGQGPELLIRYENEEAVDDSQLPKDRFSAERLKGVDSTLKIQPAELGDSAVYLCASSSRQGQQYFGPGTRLTVT.